A selection of T cell receptor beta chains follows, all from one sample in a study of cytomegalovirus exposure and HLA in healthy donors. The table came from immunoSEQ multiplex PCR; TCRdb's copy has only in-frame clones and leaves some out. The sample holds some 56,000 clones, roughly nine tenths seen once. Sequenced input: PBMCs. The receptors were gathered from a man aged 18 to 29 in good health and CMV-seronegative. CDR3s include the opening cysteine and the closing phenylalanine or tryptophan. D genes are given only for firm matches. Clone size is shown for a subset of rows, as once, few, many or a class of expanded clone.

TRBJ2-7 | TRBV5-5 | once | - | 12 | CASSFMTYEQYF | TGTGCCAGCAGCTTTATGACTTACGAGCAGTACTTC
TRBJ1-4 | TRBV27 | - | - | 15 | CASSFSRGSYEKLFF | TGTGCCAGCAGTTTCTCTAGGGGTTCCTATGAAAAACTGTTTTTT
TRBJ1-1 | TRBV7-9 | - | - | 12 | CASSYDSTQAFF | TGTGCCAGCAGCTACGACAGCACCCAAGCTTTCTTT
TRBJ2-7 | TRBV11-1 | - | - | 14 | CASSPAGAAREQYF | TGTGCCAGCAGCCCCGCAGGGGCCGCTAGAGAGCAGTACTTC
TRBJ1-1 | TRBV29-1 | - | TRBD1 | 14 | CSVDTGGVNTEAFF | TGCAGCGTGGACACAGGGGGAGTGAACACTGAAGCTTTCTTT
TRBJ1-1 | TRBV9 | - | TRBD1 | 16 | CASSVDGTGVITEAFF | TGTGCCAGCAGCGTAGACGGGACAGGGGTTATCACTGAAGCTTTCTTT
TRBJ2-7 | TRBV15 | - | TRBD1 | 14 | CATSLTGLAYEQYF | TGTGCCACCAGCTTGACAGGGCTTGCCTACGAGCAGTACTTC
TRBJ1-1 | TRBV5-1 | - | - | 12 | CASSLVDSEAFF | TGCGCCAGCAGCCTGGTGGACTCAGAAGCTTTCTTT
TRBJ1-2 | TRBV4-2 | - | - | 14 | CASSRGGNDGVRTF | TGTGCCAGCAGCCGGGGGGGAAACGACGGGGTCCGCACCTTC
TRBJ2-2 | TRBV6-6 | - | - | 16 | CASSSTRRVYTGELFF | TGTGCCAGCAGTTCAACCCGCAGGGTTTACACCGGGGAGCTGTTTTTT
TRBJ2-5 | TRBV21-1 | - | - | 13 | CASSLPGEWTQYF | TGTGCCAGCAGCCTCCCGGGAGAGTGGACCCAGTACTTC
TRBJ2-5 | TRBV19 | - | - | 14 | CASSTTGLGETQYF | TGTGCCAGTAGTACTACAGGGTTAGGGGAGACCCAGTACTTC
TRBJ1-2 | TRBV19 | - | - | 15 | CASSEKAGNGGGYTF | TGTGCCAGTAGCGAAAAGGCGGGTAACGGGGGAGGCTACACCTTC
TRBJ2-2 | TRBV2 | - | TRBD1 | 19 | CATRSRIGTGGRHTGELFF | TGTGCCACCCGTTCCCGAATCGGGACAGGGGGAAGACACACCGGGGAGCTGTTTTTT
TRBJ2-1 | TRBV19 | - | - | 13 | CASSIGRGNEQFF | TGTGCCAGTAGTATAGGCAGAGGCAATGAGCAGTTCTTC
TRBJ1-5 | TRBV28 | - | TRBD1 | 16 | CASSLVEGQGDQPQHF | TGTGCCAGCAGTTTGGTAGAGGGACAGGGGGATCAGCCCCAGCATTTT
TRBJ2-7 | TRBV14 | - | TRBD2 | 15 | CASSGFSGISYEQYF | TGTGCCAGCAGCGGGTTCAGCGGGATCTCCTACGAGCAGTACTTC
TRBJ1-2 | TRBV6-5 | - | - | 14 | CASSSTGTNPHYTF | TGTGCCAGCAGTTCAACCGGGACAAACCCCCACTACACCTTC
TRBJ1-2 | TRBV6-5 | - | TRBD1 | 15 | CASSDGNRGGGGYTF | TGTGCCAGCAGCGATGGCAACAGGGGTGGCGGCGGCTACACCTTC
TRBJ2-7 | TRBV27 | - | TRBD1 | 13 | CASSFGTGYEQYF | TGTGCCAGCAGTTTCGGGACAGGGTATGAGCAGTACTTC
TRBJ2-3 | TRBV11-3 | - | - | 14 | CASSFSGSTDTQYF | TGTGCCAGCAGCTTCAGCGGTAGCACAGATACGCAGTATTTT
TRBJ2-7 | TRBV5-4 | - | TRBD1 | 13 | CASSLVGTDEQYF | TGTGCCAGCAGCTTGGTCGGGACAGACGAGCAGTACTTC
TRBJ2-7 | TRBV7-8 | - | - | 14 | CASGERDSSYEQYF | TGTGCCAGCGGAGAGCGTGACAGCTCCTACGAGCAGTACTTC
TRBJ2-1 | TRBV19 | - | - | 15 | CASTHRGSSYNEQFF | TGTGCCAGTACTCATAGGGGGAGCTCCTACAATGAGCAGTTCTTC
TRBJ1-1 | TRBV7-8 | - | - | 13 | CASSLQGVISAFF | TGTGCCAGCAGCTTACAAGGAGTCATCTCAGCTTTCTTT
TRBJ2-5 | TRBV28 | - | TRBD2 | 16 | CASSLGGLADQETQYF | TGTGCCAGCAGTTTGGGGGGACTAGCGGATCAAGAGACCCAGTACTTC
TRBJ2-5 | TRBV6-1 | - | - | 15 | CASSRQALSQETQYF | TGTGCCAGCAGTCGGCAGGCACTCTCCCAAGAGACCCAGTACTTC
TRBJ1-5 | TRBV5-1 | - | TRBD1 | 16 | CASSPDPTGGGQPQHF | TGCGCCAGCAGCCCCGACCCGACAGGGGGCGGTCAGCCCCAGCATTTT
TRBJ2-2 | TRBV9 | - | - | 13 | CASSVVQTGELFF | TGTGCCAGCAGCGTAGTGCAGACCGGGGAGCTGTTTTTT
TRBJ1-5 | TRBV27 | - | TRBD1 | 14 | CASRQGPLNQPQHF | TGTGCCAGCAGACAGGGGCCCCTCAATCAGCCCCAGCATTTT
TRBJ2-1 | TRBV29-1 | once | - | 10 | CSEGGNEQFF | TGCAGCGAGGGGGGGAATGAGCAGTTCTTC
TRBJ2-7 | TRBV5-4 | - | - | 17 | CASSPEAGRQGRFEQYF | TGTGCCAGCAGCCCCGAGGCGGGACGACAGGGTCGCTTCGAGCAGTACTTC
TRBJ1-1 | TRBV4-2 | - | - | 13 | CASSPSRDFGAFF | TGTGCCAGCAGCCCATCAAGGGACTTCGGAGCTTTCTTT
TRBJ2-7 | TRBV5-4 | - | - | 12 | CASSLRGYEQYF | TGTGCCAGCAGCTTGCGGGGTTACGAGCAGTACTTC
TRBJ1-2 | TRBV7-9 | - | - | 13 | CASSSPNSYGYTF | TGTGCCAGCAGCTCACCCAACAGCTATGGCTACACCTTC
TRBJ1-2 | TRBV7-2 | - | - | 15 | CASSLWSSPNYGYTF | TGTGCCAGCAGCTTATGGAGCAGTCCTAACTATGGCTACACCTTC
TRBJ2-1 | TRBV9 | - | TRBD2 | 16 | CASSSLAASSYNEQFF | TGTGCCAGCAGTTCACTAGCGGCTAGCTCCTACAATGAGCAGTTCTTC
TRBJ2-2 | TRBV6-5 | - | TRBD1 | 16 | CASSYGAGGDAGELFF | TGTGCCAGCAGTTACGGGGCAGGGGGCGACGCCGGGGAGCTGTTTTTT
TRBJ1-5 | TRBV11-2 | - | - | 13 | CASSLGTDQPQHF | TGTGCCAGCAGCTTAGGGACAGACCAGCCCCAGCATTTT
TRBJ2-4 | TRBV27 | - | - | 17 | CASSLRSGFGVKNIQYF | TGTGCCAGCAGTTTACGGTCGGGGTTTGGAGTCAAAAACATTCAGTACTTC
TRBJ2-5 | TRBV5-6 | - | - | 13 | CASSHNLQETQYF | TGTGCCAGCAGCCATAACCTACAAGAGACCCAGTACTTC
TRBJ2-3 | TRBV19 | - | - | 12 | CASSNPLHTQYF | TGTGCCAGTAGTAACCCTCTACATACGCAGTATTTT
TRBJ1-2 | TRBV11-2 | - | - | 13 | CASSSQVRAGYTF | TGTGCCAGCAGCTCCCAGGTGAGGGCTGGCTACACCTTC
TRBJ2-7 | TRBV21-1 | - | - | 20 | CASSPMGLAGQPLSSYEQYF | TGTGCCAGCAGTCCCATGGGACTAGCGGGCCAACCTTTGAGCTCCTACGAGCAGTACTTC
TRBJ2-1 | TRBV28 | once | TRBD2 | 15 | CASSASGIMADEQFF | TGTGCCAGCAGTGCCAGCGGGATTATGGCTGATGAGCAGTTCTTC
TRBJ1-5 | TRBV28 | - | TRBD1 | 20 | CASSFGIRQGAGRSNQPQHF | TGTGCCAGCAGTTTCGGTATTCGGCAGGGGGCGGGTAGGAGCAATCAGCCCCAGCATTTT
TRBJ2-2 | TRBV4-3 | - | TRBD2 | 16 | CASSQGLAEGTGELFF | TGCGCCAGCAGCCAGGGACTAGCGGAGGGAACCGGGGAGCTGTTTTTT
TRBJ1-2 | TRBV27 | - | - | 13 | CASSSQGPYGYTF | TGTGCCAGCAGTTCACAGGGACCCTATGGCTACACCTTC
TRBJ2-1 | TRBV6-5 | once | - | 13 | CASSPTGYNEQFF | TGTGCCAGCAGCCCGACAGGTTACAATGAGCAGTTCTTC
TRBJ2-7 | TRBV10-3 | once | - | 16 | CAISESTGPGGYEQYF | TGTGCCATCAGTGAGTCGACAGGACCCGGTGGGTACGAGCAGTACTTC
TRBJ2-7 | TRBV5-6 | - | - | 14 | CASSLTDRTYEQYF | TGTGCCAGCAGCTTGACGGACAGAACCTACGAGCAGTACTTC
TRBJ2-7 | TRBV14 | once | TRBD2 | 16 | CASSQGPTSGKYEQYF | TGTGCCAGCAGCCAAGGGCCCACTAGCGGGAAGTACGAGCAGTACTTC